Included here is one T cell receptor beta chain sequence, with context. Germline-derived CDR1 and CDR2 are SGHTA and FQGNSA. V lost 4 bases and J lost 3, with 12 bases in between. This CDR3 is built from 14 residues. The sample originates from a study of blood T cell repertoires in COVID-19. Clones were sequenced by immunoSEQ multiplex PCR, and TCRdb holds only the in-frame ones, with some missing. The table lists tens of thousands of clones, approximately 88% of them singletons. This chain connects TRBV7-2 to TRBJ1-1; D is undetermined. Sequenced material: peripheral blood. This receptor was obtained from a woman aged 80 or over with acute or convalescent COVID-19. Here the CDR3 DNA reads TGTGCCAGCAGCTCGGACGGAGGCCACACTGAAGCTTTCTTT. This translates into CASSSDGGHTEAFF.